These T cell receptor beta chains were read from a single sample in a study of T-cell reconstitution after alpha-beta-depleted transplantation in children. TCRdb passed the PCR reads through MiXCR, listing each CDR3 protein once. This table holds a few hundred thousand distinct CDR3 sequences, 9.7% found once. The sample in question was PBMCs from the stem cell graft donor, obtained from the stem cell graft. These receptors were obtained from a human donor who donated a stem cell graft to a child with SCID. Each CDR3 is given with its conserved first and last residue. D genes are given only for firm matches. Not all rows give a size; the values are once, few, many and, for expanded clones, a class.

V: TRBV7-6
size: many
D: NA
J: TRBJ2-5
CDR3: CASSSTGRETQYF
DNA: TGTGCCAGCAGCTCGACCGGGAGAGAGACCCAGTACTTC

V: TRBV7-2
size: many
D: NA
J: TRBJ1-5
CDR3: CASSLRGASNQPQHF
DNA: TGTGCCAGCAGCTTACGAGGGGCGAGCAATCAGCCCCAGCATTTT

V: TRBV5-1
size: many
D: NA
J: TRBJ2-7
CDR3: CASSPYGTLGEEQYF
DNA: TGCGCCAGCAGCCCTTACGGGACCCTCGGGGAGGAGCAGTACTTC

V: TRBV5-1
size: many
D: NA
J: TRBJ2-3
CDR3: CASRGASTDTQYF
DNA: TGCGCCAGTCGGGGGGCAAGCACAGATACGCAGTATTTT

V: TRBV7-2
size: many
D: TRBD1
J: TRBJ1-1
CDR3: CASSLDRENTEAFF
DNA: TGTGCCAGCAGCCTCGACAGGGAGAACACTGAAGCTTTCTTT

V: TRBV19
size: NA
D: NA
J: TRBJ1-1
CDR3: CASSIRKAPRLNTEAFF
DNA: TGTGCCAGTAGTATACGAAAGGCACCACGATTGAACACTGAAGCTTTCTTT

V: TRBV12-3/TRBV12-4
size: many
D: TRBD1
J: TRBJ2-2
CDR3: CASSPQGMTGELFF
DNA: TGTGCCAGCAGTCCACAGGGGATGACCGGGGAGCTGTTTTTT

V: TRBV5-5
size: many
D: NA
J: TRBJ1-1
CDR3: CASSFNPRVNTEAFF
DNA: TGTGCCAGCAGCTTTAACCCCCGGGTGAACACTGAAGCTTTCTTT

V: TRBV5-1
size: many
D: NA
J: TRBJ1-2
CDR3: CASSLETGANYGYTF
DNA: TGCGCCAGCAGCTTGGAAACCGGAGCAAACTATGGCTACACCTTC

V: TRBV5-1
size: many
D: NA
J: TRBJ1-6
CDR3: CASAQDLEYSPLHF
DNA: TGCGCCAGCGCTCAGGATTTAGAGTATTCACCCCTCCACTTT

V: TRBV5-1
size: many
D: TRBD1
J: TRBJ1-2
CDR3: CASSLEQGGGYTF
DNA: TGCGCCAGCAGCTTGGAACAGGGGGGAGGCTACACCTTC

V: TRBV20-1
size: many
D: NA
J: TRBJ1-2
CDR3: CSAREGRTAEGYTF
DNA: TGCAGTGCTAGAGAGGGACGGACTGCTGAGGGCTACACCTTC

V: TRBV19
size: few
D: TRBD1
J: TRBJ2-7
CDR3: CASRRTGGSYEQYF
DNA: TGTGCCAGTAGGAGGACAGGGGGCTCCTACGAGCAGTACTTC

V: TRBV5-6
size: many
D: TRBD2
J: TRBJ2-7
CDR3: CASSLLTSGYEQYF
DNA: TGTGCCAGCAGCTTGCTGACTAGCGGCTACGAGCAGTACTTC